This TCR beta chain was captured by sequencing in a study of T cell repertoires in cytomegalovirus infection. Overall study: Recently identified HLA-C-restricted CMV epitopes were among the peptides used. The public TCR beta signatures pointed to both CMV infection and matching HLA type. Study conclusions and caveats: Frequencies of public TCR beta families were cumulated, and this identified carriers of CMV plus the relevant HLA.

Each CDR3 protein is one row after TCRdb ran MiXCR on the reads. The sample holds 550,000 to 850,000 distinct CDR3 sequences; 33% are singletons and the top ten take 15% to 20%. This CDR3 has 16 amino acids. Germline V CDR1 and CDR2: SGHTA, FQGNSA. V lost 1 base and J 1 base, leaving 11 bases between the germline ends. This clonotype was counted between two and nine times. Its antigen is as yet unknown. The sequence was collected from a human donor in good health (CMV status not recorded). Some clones in this sample may be carry-over from other donors' samples. The specimen comprised cultured PBMCs, sampled from culture after CMV antigen stimulation. The chain employs TRBV7-2 and TRBJ1-3, with D possibly matching TRBD1 (5 bases). The CDR3 loop is CASSLEDGGSGNTIYF. In DNA form, the CDR3 reads TGTGCCAGCAGCTTAGAAGACGGGGGGTCTGGAAACACCATATATTTT. Based on the CDR3 plus reference TRBV7-2 and TRBJ1-3, the full variable domain is GAGVSQSPSNKVTEKGKDVELRCDPISGHTALYWYRQSLGQGLEFLIYFQGNSAPDKSGLPSDRFSAERTGGSVSTLTIQRTQQEDSAVYLCASSLEDGGSGNTIYFGEGSWLTVV.